The clone carrying this T cell receptor (beta chain) was observed a few times. What it binds is unknown. The data originate from a study of T-cell memory formation after mild COVID-19. Study summary: TCR clusters largely stayed donor specific.

Points from the study as a whole: Day 15 to 85 contracting clones showed balanced CD4/CD8; day 15 to 37 expanders favored CD4+.

With constant-segment primers, 5'RACE yielded cDNA libraries of TCR alpha and TCR beta that carried sample barcodes and UMIs. TCRdb reprocessed the 5' RACE reads with MiXCR, giving one entry per CDR3 protein. The profile shows around 80,000 distinct CDR3 sequences, over 10% of them singletons. V lost 4 bases to trimming and J lost 7 bases; unmatched junction nucleotides: 13. The CDR3 sequence is 15 residues long. In germline, CDR1 is SGHKS, CDR2 YYEKEE (reference sequence). The J gene is TRBJ1-2, the V gene TRBV5-5; 7 positions agree with TRBD1. The clonotype was recovered from a man aged 18 to 29 who had mild COVID-19 (a few samples of this study predate the infection). Cell type and time point are not known. The sequenced material came from PBMCs or a T cell subset sorted from them (not recorded which). CDR3 protein: CASSQVPGTVPGYTF. CDR3 DNA: TGTGCCAGCAGCCAGGTTCCCGGGACAGTTCCTGGCTACACCTTC.